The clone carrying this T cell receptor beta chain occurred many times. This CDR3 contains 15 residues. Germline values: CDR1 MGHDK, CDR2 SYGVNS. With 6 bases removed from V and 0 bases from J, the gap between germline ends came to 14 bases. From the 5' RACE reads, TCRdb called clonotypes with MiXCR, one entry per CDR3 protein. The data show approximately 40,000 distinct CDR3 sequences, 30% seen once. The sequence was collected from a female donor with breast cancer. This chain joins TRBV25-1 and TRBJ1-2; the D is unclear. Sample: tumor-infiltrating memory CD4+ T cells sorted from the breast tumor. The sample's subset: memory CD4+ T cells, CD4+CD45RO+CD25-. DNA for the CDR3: TGTGCCAGCAGCACCACGCCAAGCCCTAACTATGGCTACACCTTC. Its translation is CASSTTPSPNYGYTF.